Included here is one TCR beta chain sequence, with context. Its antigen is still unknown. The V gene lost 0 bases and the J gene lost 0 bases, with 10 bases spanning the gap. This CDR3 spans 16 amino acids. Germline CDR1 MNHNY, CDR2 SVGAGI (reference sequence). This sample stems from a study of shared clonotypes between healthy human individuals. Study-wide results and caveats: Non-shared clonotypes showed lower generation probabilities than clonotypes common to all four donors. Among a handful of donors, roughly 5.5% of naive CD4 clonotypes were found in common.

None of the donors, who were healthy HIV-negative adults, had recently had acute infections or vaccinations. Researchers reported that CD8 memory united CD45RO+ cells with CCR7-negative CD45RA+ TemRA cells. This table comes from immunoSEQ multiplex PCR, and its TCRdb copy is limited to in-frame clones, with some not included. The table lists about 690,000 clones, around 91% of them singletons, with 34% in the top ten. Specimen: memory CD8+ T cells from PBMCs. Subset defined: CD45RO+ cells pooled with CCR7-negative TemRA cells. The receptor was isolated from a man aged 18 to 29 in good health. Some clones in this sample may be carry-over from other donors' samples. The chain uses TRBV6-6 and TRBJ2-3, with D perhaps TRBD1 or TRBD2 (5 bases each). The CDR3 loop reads CASSYSWGPSTDTQYF. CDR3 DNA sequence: TGTGCCAGCAGTTACTCGTGGGGACCTAGCACAGATACGCAGTATTTT.